The clone carrying this T cell receptor beta chain was observed a handful of times. These data come from a study of blood T cell repertoires in COVID-19. About the research overall: Material from acute and convalescent COVID-19 was sourced from the United States, Italy and Spain.

Seattle researchers signed up patients amid active infection and tracked them longitudinally. Sequencing used immunoSEQ multiplex PCR; TCRdb keeps in-frame clones, though not all of them. The data show over 130,000 clones, 84% seen once. Germline V gene sequence: CDR1 SGHRS, CDR2 YFSETQ. This CDR3 contains 13 residues. Trimming removed 4 bases at V and 9 bases at J, with 14 bases between. Sequencing was performed on peripheral blood. The receptor was isolated from a man aged 30-40 years with COVID-19, enrolled during active disease. The rearrangement joins TRBV5-1 to TRBJ2-1, with a tentative D call TRBD2 (5 bases). CDR3 nucleotide sequence: TGCGCCAGCAGCCCCGGAACTAGTGCTGAGCAGTTCTTC. Its translation: CASSPGTSAEQFF. Variable domain in full (rest from reference TRBV5-1 and TRBJ2-1): KAGVTQTPRYLIKTRGQQVTLSCSPISGHRSVSWYQQTPGQGLQFLFEYFSETQRNKGNFPGRFSGRQFSNSRSEMNVSTLELGDSALYLCASSPGTSAEQFFGPGTRLTVL.